The T cell receptor beta chain under discussion was sequenced for a study of shared clonotypes between healthy human individuals. For the study at large: In total, the donors were a couple of women and a few men aged 18 to 49.

Per germline, CDR1 SGHNT and CDR2 YYREEE (reference sequence). Trimming took off 1 base at V and 1 base at J, with 5 bases between the two ends. There are 14 residues in the CDR3. Study results and caveats: The four-donor shared clonotypes exceeded non-shared clonotypes in generation probability, with non-shared ones scoring lower. The represented genetic and exposure-history diversity was limited by the small number of donors.

Sequencing used immunoSEQ multiplex PCR; TCRdb keeps in-frame clones, though not all of them. Of 2 million to 2.5 million clones in the sample, 85% to 95% are singletons; the top ten hold about 1.5%. As regards this clone: Its antigen is undetermined.

Positive CCR7 selection of CD45RO-negative cells yielded the naive CD8 cells, and terminally differentiated effector memory CD45RA+ cells were excluded. The sequenced material came from naive CD8+ T cells from PBMCs. V is TRBV5-4 and J is TRBJ2-2; the D gene is possibly TRBD1 (5 bases). The sequence was collected from a man aged 18 to 35 in good health. Some clones in this sample may be carry-over from other donors' samples. CDR3 amino acids: CASSLQGNTGELFF. The CDR3 DNA is TGTGCCAGCAGCTTGCAGGGGAACACCGGGGAGCTGTTTTTT.